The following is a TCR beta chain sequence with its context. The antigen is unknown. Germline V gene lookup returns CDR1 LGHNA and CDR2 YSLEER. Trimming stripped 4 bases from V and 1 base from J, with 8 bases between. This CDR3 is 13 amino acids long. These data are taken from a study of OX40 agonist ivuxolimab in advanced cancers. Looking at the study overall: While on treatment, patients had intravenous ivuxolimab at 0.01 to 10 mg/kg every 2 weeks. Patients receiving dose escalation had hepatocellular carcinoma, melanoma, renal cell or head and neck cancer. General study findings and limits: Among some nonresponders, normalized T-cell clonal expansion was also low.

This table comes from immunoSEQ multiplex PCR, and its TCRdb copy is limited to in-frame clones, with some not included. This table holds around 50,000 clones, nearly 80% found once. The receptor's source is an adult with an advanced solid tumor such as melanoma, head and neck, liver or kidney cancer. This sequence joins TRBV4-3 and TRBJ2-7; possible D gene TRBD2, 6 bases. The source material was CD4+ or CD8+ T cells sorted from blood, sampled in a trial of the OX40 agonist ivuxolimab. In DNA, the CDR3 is TGCGCCAGCAGCCCCAGCGGGTCCTACGAGCAGTACTTC. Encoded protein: CASSPSGSYEQYF.